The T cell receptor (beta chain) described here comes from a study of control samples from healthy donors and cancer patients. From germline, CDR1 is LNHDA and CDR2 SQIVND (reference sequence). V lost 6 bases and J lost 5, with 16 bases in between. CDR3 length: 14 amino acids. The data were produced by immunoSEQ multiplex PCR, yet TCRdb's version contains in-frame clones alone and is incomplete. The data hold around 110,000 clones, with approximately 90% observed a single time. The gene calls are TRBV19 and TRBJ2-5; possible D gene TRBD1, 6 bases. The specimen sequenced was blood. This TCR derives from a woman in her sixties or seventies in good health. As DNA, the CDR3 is TGTGCCAGTAGGAAACAGGGCCTTGGGGAGACCCAGTACTTC. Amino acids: CASRKQGLGETQYF.